These 21 T cell receptor beta chains share one sample of origin, sequenced in a study of vaccination and CD4 T cells after COVID-19. Cultured CD4+ T cell DNA underwent sequencing with the Oncomine TCR Beta short-read assay. TCRdb analysed the PCR reads with MiXCR anew, one entry per CDR3 protein. Found here are around 15,000 distinct CDR3 sequences, approximately 54% of them singletons; the top ten hold about a tenth. Indicated treatment: roughly 10-day PBMC culture with coronavirus spike peptide pools or control peptides (ViraFEST assay). Antigens of these TCRs are unknown. Input material: CD4+ T cells from blood, cultured in vitro. The receptors were gathered from a human donor who had recovered from COVID-19.

This clonotype turned up a few times. This chain uses TRBV7-3 with TRBJ2-7; 7 bases are a match to TRBD1. CDR3 length equals 16 residues. Germline lookup yields CDR1 SGHTA and CDR2 FQGTGA. V gave up 0 bases and J gave up 0 bases; unmatched junction bases: 5. CDR3 nucleotide sequence: TGTGCCAGCAGCTTAACTGGGGGACAGCTCTCCTACGAGCAGTACTTC. The encoded protein is CASSLTGGQLSYEQYF.

The chain employs TRBV5-4 and TRBJ1-2; 7 bases are a match to TRBD1. Per the germline V gene, CDR1 is SGHNT and CDR2 is YYREEE (reference sequence). J lost 3 bases, V lost 4 bases, and 6 bases had no gene match. This CDR3 is built from 14 residues. CDR3 loop: CASSEDRNYYGYTF. The CDR3 DNA is TGTGCCAGCAGCGAGGACAGGAATTACTATGGCTACACCTTC.

V usage is TRBV6-1 and J usage is TRBJ1-1; 7 nucleotides align to TRBD1. Trimming cost V 4 bases and J 1 base; bases outside gene matches: 3. The germline gives CDR1 MNHNS, CDR2 SASEGT. CDR3 length: 14 residues. In DNA form, the CDR3 reads TGTGCCAGCAGTGCCCGGACAGGGAACACTGAAGCTTTCTTT. Amino acids: CASSARTGNTEAFF.

The chain employs TRBV10-3 and TRBJ1-1; a weak D match, TRBD1 (5 bases). The CDR3 extends over 11 amino acids. The V gene lost 11 bases and the J gene lost 5 bases, with 12 bases spanning the gap. CDR1 is ENHRY, CDR2 SYGVKD, per germline. The DNA of the CDR3 is TGTGCCTCAAGAGGGGAGACTGAAGCTTTCTTT. It is translated as CASRGETEAFF.

The gene calls are TRBV20-1 and TRBJ1-6, with TRBD1 as a possible D gene (6 bases). The germline CDR1 and CDR2 sequences are DFQATT and SNEGSKA (reference sequence). The germline V and J ends were trimmed by 0 bases and 8 bases, with 17 bases remaining between them. CDR3 length equals 16 residues. CDR3 coding DNA: TGCAGTGCTAGAGATGGGGGGCGCATAACTCATTCACCCCTCCACTTT. Protein product: CSARDGGRITHSPLHF.

The chain is built from TRBV11-3 and TRBJ2-3; TRBD1 is a possible D gene (5 bases). Germline CDR1 and CDR2: SGHNT and YENEEA. This CDR3 comprises 15 residues. V was cut by 3 bases and J by 2 bases, with 12 bases left in between. DNA of the CDR3: TGTGCCAGCAGCTTGATTACAGGCCCCACAGATACGCAGTATTTT. This translates into CASSLITGPTDTQYF.

The J gene is TRBJ1-2, the V gene TRBV25-1; D is unresolved. The germline gives CDR1 MGHDK, CDR2 SYGVNS. CDR3 length equals 15 residues. With 0 bases removed from V and 7 bases from J, the gap between germline ends came to 15 bases. The CDR3 nucleotides are TGTGCCAGCAGTGAATATAGAAGCGGAAACGCTGGCTACACCTTC. Amino acids: CASSEYRSGNAGYTF.

The chain couples TRBV27 to TRBJ2-6, with D perhaps TRBD1 (6 bases). The CDR3 totals 16 residues. Trimming took off 1 base at V and 2 bases at J, with 9 bases between the two ends. The germline gives CDR1 MNHEY, CDR2 SMNVEV (reference sequence). CDR3 sequence: CASSLFGQPGANVLTF. CDR3 DNA: TGTGCCAGCAGTTTATTCGGACAGCCTGGGGCCAACGTCCTGACTTTC.

The sample holds one count of this clonotype. A read error may produce the germline difference seen at one junction end. This chain links TRBV7-6 with TRBJ2-4, with D possibly matching TRBD2 (7 bases). The germline V gene has CDR1 SGHVS and CDR2 FNYEAQ. CDR3 length: 16 residues. CDR3 sequence: CASSLPRSGDKNIQHF. In DNA, the CDR3 is TGTGCCAGCAGCTTGCCGAGAAGCGGGGACAAAAACATTCAGCACTTC.

V is TRBV4-2 and J is TRBJ2-7, with 12 bases fitting TRBD2. Germline CDR1 LGHNA, CDR2 YNFKEQ. The CDR3 contains 19 residues. The V segment lost 4 bases and the J segment 0 bases; nucleotides outside the gene matches: 13. This chain's CDR3 is CASSRELAGGPGSSYEQYF. CDR3 nucleotide sequence: TGTGCCAGCAGCCGAGAACTAGCGGGAGGCCCTGGGAGCTCCTACGAGCAGTACTTC.

This sequence joins TRBV5-1 and TRBJ2-2; 7 nucleotides line up with TRBD1. The CDR3 runs to 16 residues. J lost 6 bases, V lost 4 bases, and 12 bases had no gene match. The V gene's germline CDR1 is SGHRS and CDR2 YFSETQ. The CDR3 is CASSLLGTADSGELFF. The CDR3 nucleotides are TGCGCCAGCAGCCTACTCGGGACAGCGGACTCCGGGGAGCTGTTTTTT. Full variable domain (outside the CDR3, taken from reference TRBV5-1 and TRBJ2-2): KAGVTQTPRYLIKTRGQQVTLSCSPISGHRSVSWYQQTPGQGLQFLFEYFSETQRNKGNFPGRFSGRQFSNSRSEMNVSTLELGDSALYLCASSLLGTADSGELFFGEGSRLTVL.

This clonotype has more than one count but fewer than ten. The V gene is TRBV7-9, the J gene TRBJ1-6, with D unresolved. Germline V gene sequence: CDR1 SEHNR, CDR2 FQNEAQ (reference sequence). Trimming cost V 7 bases and J 9 bases, with 16 bases left between them. The length of the CDR3 is 14 residues. The CDR3 region is CASTLSWEASPLHF. The CDR3 DNA follows: TGTGCCAGCACTCTGAGTTGGGAGGCTTCACCCCTCCACTTT.

The chain carries TRBV18 and TRBJ2-7, with 11 bases aligning to TRBD2. The CDR3 contains 15 residues. The ends lost 6 bases at V and 6 bases at J; junction bases unmatched: 10. Germline CDR1 KGHSH, CDR2 LQKENI. The CDR3 DNA reads TGTGCCAGCTCCCCGACCCTAGCGGGAGGCCTCGAGCAGTACTTC. It encodes CASSPTLAGGLEQYF.

This chain links TRBV20-1 with TRBJ2-7; 7 nucleotides align to TRBD1. V gave up 1 base and J gave up 0 bases; unmatched junction bases: 6. CDR3 length equals 15 residues. The V gene's germline CDR1 is DFQATT and CDR2 SNEGSKA (reference sequence). CDR3 sequence: CSARGMTGNSYEQYF. The DNA for the CDR3 is TGCAGTGCTAGAGGAATGACAGGGAACTCCTACGAGCAGTACTTC.

This clonotype was found once. The rearrangement links TRBV7-6 to TRBJ2-5; 9 nucleotides match TRBD1. CDR1 and CDR2 from the germline V gene are SGHVS and FNYEAQ. There are 15 residues in the CDR3. The junction had 8 bases not matched to a gene; V was cut back by 5 bases and J by 4 bases. CDR3 protein: CASSQTGGGGETQYF. DNA of the CDR3: TGTGCCAGCAGCCAAACAGGGGGCGGGGGAGAGACCCAGTACTTC.

The rearrangement links TRBV20-1 to TRBJ1-6; D may be TRBD1 (5 bases). The CDR3 covers 14 residues. Germline assignment: CDR1 DFQATT and CDR2 SNEGSKA (reference sequence). The V gene lost 1 base and the J gene lost 9 bases, with 13 bases spanning the gap. As DNA, the CDR3 is TGCAGTGCTAGAGGTCCCATTAGGGGTTCACCCCTCCACTTT. It encodes CSARGPIRGSPLHF.

This clonotype was recorded a few times. The chain couples TRBV2 to TRBJ2-3, with 7 bases identical to TRBD2. After removal of 6 bases from V and 2 bases from J, the junction contained 5 bases not matched to a gene. There are 14 residues in the CDR3. CDR1 SNHLY and CDR2 FYNNEI come from the germline V gene. The CDR3 loop is CASRMGLPTDTQYF. CDR3 nucleotides: TGTGCCAGCAGGATGGGACTACCCACAGATACGCAGTATTTT.

CDR3 sequence: CASSPNRESSDTQYF. The CDR3 region has the DNA TGTGCCAGCAGCCCCAACCGGGAGAGCTCAGATACGCAGTATTTT. The chain combines TRBV11-3 with TRBJ2-3; tentatively, D is TRBD2 (6 bases). This CDR3 is built from 15 residues. Trimming pared 5 bases from V and 4 bases from J, leaving 16 bases between. Germline V CDR1 and CDR2: SGHNT, YENEEA.

The V and J genes are TRBV11-3 and TRBJ2-5; D perhaps matches TRBD1 (5 bases). The CDR3 has 14 amino acids. V was shortened by 0 bases and J by 5 bases, with 10 bases between the two germline ends. From germline, CDR1 is SGHNT and CDR2 YENEEA. CDR3: CASSLDPGSETQYF. The CDR3 DNA sequence: TGTGCCAGCAGCTTAGATCCAGGGTCCGAGACCCAGTACTTC.

V is TRBV10-1 and J is TRBJ2-4; the match to TRBD2 covers 7 bases. After removal of 4 bases from V and 0 bases from J, the junction contained 6 bases not matched to a gene. The CDR3 length is 16 residues. Germline V gene data show CDR1 as WNHNN and CDR2 as SYGVQD (reference sequence). The CDR3 DNA sequence: TGCGCCAGCAGTGCCGGGGAGGGCGTAGCCAAAAACATTCAGTACTTC. It encodes CASSAGEGVAKNIQYF.

This chain joins TRBV6-4 and TRBJ1-5, with TRBD1 matching 10 bases. This CDR3 contains 15 residues. Germline V gene lookup returns CDR1 MRHNA and CDR2 SNTAGT. V lost 6 bases, J lost 7 bases, and 9 bases stayed unmatched. The DNA for the CDR3 is TGTGCCAGCAGAGACGGGACAGGGGTAAGGCAGCCCCAGCATTTT. Protein: CASRDGTGVRQPQHF.